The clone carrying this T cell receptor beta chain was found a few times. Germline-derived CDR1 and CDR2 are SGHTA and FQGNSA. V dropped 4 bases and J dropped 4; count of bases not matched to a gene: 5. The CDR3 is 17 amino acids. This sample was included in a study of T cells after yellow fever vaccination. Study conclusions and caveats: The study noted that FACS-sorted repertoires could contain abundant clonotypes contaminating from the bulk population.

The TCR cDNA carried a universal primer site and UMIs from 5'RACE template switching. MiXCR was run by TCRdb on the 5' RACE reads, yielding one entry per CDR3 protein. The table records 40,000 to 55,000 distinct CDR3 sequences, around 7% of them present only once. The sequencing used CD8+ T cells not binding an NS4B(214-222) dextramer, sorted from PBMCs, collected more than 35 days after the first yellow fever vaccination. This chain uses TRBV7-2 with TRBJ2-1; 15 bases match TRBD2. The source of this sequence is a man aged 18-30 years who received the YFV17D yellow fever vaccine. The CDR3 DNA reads TGTGCCAGCAGCTGGCCGGGACTAGCGGGGGGTTACAATGAGCAGTTCTTC. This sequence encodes CASSWPGLAGGYNEQFF.